A selection of T cell receptor beta chains follows, all from one sample in a study of control samples from healthy donors and cancer patients. Sequencing used immunoSEQ multiplex PCR; TCRdb keeps in-frame clones, though not all of them. The data hold roughly 450,000 clones, with 90% observed a single time. The sample taken for sequencing was PBMCs. Receptor source: a middle-aged man with head and neck cancer. Both conserved end residues are part of each CDR3. D genes are given only for firm matches. Clone sizes are given selectively: once, few, many, or a class where the clone is expanded.

TRBV19	once	-	TRBJ1-2	TGTGCCAGTAGTATAGATCGGCAGGGAGAAGATGGCTACACCTTC	CASSIDRQGEDGYTF
TRBV2	-	-	TRBJ2-1	TGTGCCAGCAGGGGGGAGTTCTTC	CASRGEFF
TRBV11-2	-	-	TRBJ1-6	TGTGCCAGCAGCTTACGCCTTACGAGCTCCTATAATTCACCCCTCCACTTT	CASSLRLTSSYNSPLHF
TRBV6-5	-	-	TRBJ2-1	TGTGCCAGCAGTCCTTGGGACCCTACAAATGAGCAGTTCTTC	CASSPWDPTNEQFF
TRBV12-3/TRBV12-4	-	TRBD1	TRBJ1-5	TGTGCCAGCAGTACAGGGGTTCAGCCCCAGCATTTT	CASSTGVQPQHF
TRBV2	-	-	TRBJ1-1	TGTGCCAGCATTAAATCGGAGGGATACACTGAAGCTTTCTTT	CASIKSEGYTEAFF
TRBV3-1/TRBV3-2	-	TRBD1	TRBJ2-1	TGTGCCAGCAGCCAAGATCCCGGGACAGGACTCATCAATGAGCAGTTCTTC	CASSQDPGTGLINEQFF
TRBV3-1/TRBV3-2	-	TRBD2	TRBJ2-1	TGTGCCAGCAGCCAGGGACTAGCGGGGGGGCCCTTCAATGAGCAGTTCTTC	CASSQGLAGGPFNEQFF
TRBV5-1	once	TRBD1	TRBJ2-2	TGCGCCAGCACCCTGGACAGGGCCAACACCGGGGAGCTGTTTTTT	CASTLDRANTGELFF
TRBV5-1	-	TRBD2	TRBJ2-5	TGCGCCAGCAGCCCCCGGACTAGCGGGGGGCAAGAGACCCAGTACTTC	CASSPRTSGGQETQYF
TRBV11-2	-	-	TRBJ2-2	TGTGCCAGCAGCTTAGTTATCGACGGGGAGCTGTTTTTT	CASSLVIDGELFF
TRBV27	-	-	TRBJ2-7	TGTGCCAGCAGGCCTAAGGACGGTCGGATCTACGAGCAGTACTTC	CASRPKDGRIYEQYF
TRBV18	-	-	TRBJ2-3	TGTGCCAGCTCAAGACAGGAAACAGATACGCAGTATTTT	CASSRQETDTQYF
TRBV6-1	-	-	TRBJ1-5	TGTGCCAGCAGTGGGGGGGCAGGGTATCGTAGCAATCAGCCCCAGCATTTT	CASSGGAGYRSNQPQHF
TRBV7-2	-	-	TRBJ1-1	TGTGCCAGCAGCTTAAGAGGGGTGAGCTCATTTGGGAACACTGAAGCTTTCTTT	CASSLRGVSSFGNTEAFF
TRBV6-4	-	TRBD1	TRBJ2-1	TGTGCCAACCCGACTAGGGGACAGGGGGCTAATGAGCAGTTCTTC	CANPTRGQGANEQFF
TRBV27	-	TRBD1	TRBJ1-2	TGTGCCAGCAGTTCGGGACAGGGGGACTATGGCTACACCTTC	CASSSGQGDYGYTF
TRBV6-2/TRBV6-3	many	-	TRBJ1-1	TGTGCCAGCAGTTACGATTCCTCGGTCACTGAAGCTTTCTTT	CASSYDSSVTEAFF
TRBV28	-	-	TRBJ1-3	TGTGCCAGTACCTCATGGGGAAGCTCTGGAAACACCATATATTTT	CASTSWGSSGNTIYF
TRBV19	-	TRBD2	TRBJ2-2	TGTGCCAGTAGTATGGGGACTATGAACACCGGGGAGCTGTTTTTT	CASSMGTMNTGELFF
TRBV7-2	-	-	TRBJ2-5	TGTGCCAGCAACCAATTCCAAGAGACCCAGTACTTC	CASNQFQETQYF
TRBV27	-	-	TRBJ1-1	TGTGCCAGCAGGGGGCCGAACACTGAAGCTTTCTTT	CASRGPNTEAFF
TRBV7-2	-	-	TRBJ1-1	TGTGCCAGCAGCCGCACCAGGGTTGGGTTCGTTAGCTCTGAAGCTTTCTTT	CASSRTRVGFVSSEAFF
TRBV30	-	TRBD2	TRBJ2-5	TGTGCCTGGAGGGTTGGACTAGCGGAAGAGACCCAGTACTTC	CAWRVGLAEETQYF
TRBV23-1	-	-	TRBJ1-5	TGCGCCAGCAGTCAGGGCCGCCGGGTGGGAAGCAATCAGCCCCAGCATTTT	CASSQGRRVGSNQPQHF
TRBV5-6	-	-	TRBJ2-5	TGTGCCAGCAGCTTAAGGGGGGAGTACCAAGAGACCCAGTACTTC	CASSLRGEYQETQYF
TRBV28	-	TRBD1	TRBJ2-7	TGTGCCAGCAGTTTAAGGGGGCGAGAGCAGTACTTC	CASSLRGREQYF
TRBV28	-	-	TRBJ2-7	TGTGCCAGCAGTTTGGGTCCTGTGGGGCAGTACTTC	CASSLGPVGQYF
TRBV7-9	-	-	TRBJ1-4	TGTGCCAGCAGCTTCAGGGAGACGAATGAAAAACTGTTTTTT	CASSFRETNEKLFF
TRBV19	few	TRBD1	TRBJ2-2	TGTGCCAGTAGACAGACAGGGGGGACCGGGGAGCTGTTTTTT	CASRQTGGTGELFF
TRBV7-2	once	-	TRBJ1-1	TGTGCCAGCAGCCGGCGAGGGGGTAACACTGAAGCTTTCTTT	CASSRRGGNTEAFF
TRBV12-3/TRBV12-4	once	-	TRBJ1-5	TGTGCCAGCAGTTTCCGACAGGATCAGCCCCAGCATTTT	CASSFRQDQPQHF
TRBV7-8	-	TRBD1	TRBJ1-2	TGTGCCAGCAGCTCTGCGGGACAGGGGTACCATGGCTACACCTTC	CASSSAGQGYHGYTF
TRBV29-1	-	TRBD1	TRBJ1-1	TGCAGCGTTGGGGCCGACAGGGGGCGGACTGAAGCTTTCTTT	CSVGADRGRTEAFF
TRBV5-1	-	TRBD2	TRBJ2-3	TGCGCCAGCAGCTTGGCCCTAGCGGGACCCACAGATACGCAGTATTTT	CASSLALAGPTDTQYF
TRBV14	-	TRBD1	TRBJ1-2	TGTGCCAGCAGCCAAGAAAGGACAGGGATAAACTATGGCTACACCTTC	CASSQERTGINYGYTF
TRBV19	once	-	TRBJ1-2	TGTGCCAGTAGTATTTTTGGAAAAAGCAAGGAGGATGGCTACACCTTC	CASSIFGKSKEDGYTF
TRBV27	-	TRBD2	TRBJ2-3	TGTGCCAGCAGTTTTCGGGACTACATCAGCACAGATACGCAGTATTTT	CASSFRDYISTDTQYF
TRBV28	-	TRBD1	TRBJ1-5	TGTGCCAGCAGCCGCGGGACAGGGGGGTTCAAGTGGCCCCAGCATTTT	CASSRGTGGFKWPQHF
TRBV6-5	-	-	TRBJ2-7	TGTGCCAGCAGTTACGGAGGGAAAGAATACGAGCAGTACTTC	CASSYGGKEYEQYF
TRBV2	-	-	TRBJ1-6	TGTGCCAGCAGTGAAGATAGGGTTTTGTCGTCTCCCCTCCACTTT	CASSEDRVLSSPLHF
TRBV11-2	-	-	TRBJ2-7	TGTGCCAGCAGCTTAGGAGGGAAGATTGGCGAGCAGTACTTC	CASSLGGKIGEQYF
TRBV5-1	-	TRBD1	TRBJ2-4	TGCGCCAGCAGCTTGTTCCCGGGACAGGGGGGAAACATTCAGTACTTC	CASSLFPGQGGNIQYF
TRBV6-5	-	TRBD2	TRBJ2-1	TGTGCCAGGGGACTAGCGGGCCTCTCCTACAATGAGCAGTTCTTC	CARGLAGLSYNEQFF
TRBV28	-	TRBD2	TRBJ2-7	TGTGCCAGCAGTCCCTGGACTAGCGGGAGTATCCACGAGCAGTACTTC	CASSPWTSGSIHEQYF
TRBV9	-	-	TRBJ1-2	TGTGCCAGCAGCGTAGCATCCCACCCGGCTAACTATGGCTACACCTTC	CASSVASHPANYGYTF
TRBV15	-	-	TRBJ1-5	TGTGCCACCAGCAGAGTGGAGGCCGCTAACTTCAATCAGCCCCAGCATTTT	CATSRVEAANFNQPQHF
TRBV10-3	-	-	TRBJ2-7	TGTGCCATCAGTGAGTCGTCTGGGGGCCCCTCCGGAGAGCAGTACTTC	CAISESSGGPSGEQYF